This entry lists 5 T cell receptor beta chains sequenced from one sample in a study of T-cell memory formation after mild COVID-19. TCRdb analysed the 5' RACE reads with MiXCR anew, one entry per CDR3 protein. The sample carries about 190,000 distinct CDR3 sequences, 15% to 20% recorded once. Sequencing used PBMCs or a T cell subset sorted from them (not recorded which). Receptors were obtained from an adult woman who had mild COVID-19 (a few samples of this study predate the infection). Cell type and time point are not known.

V and J are TRBV9 and TRBJ2-5; TRBD2 matches at 11 bases. Germline V CDR1 and CDR2: SGDLS, YYNGEE. The CDR3 is 15 residues long. Trimming took 4 bases from V and 2 from J; bases not matched to a gene: 4. The DNA of the CDR3 is TGTGCCAGCAGCAAGAGACTAGCGGGACAAGAGACCCAGTACTTC. Residues: CASSKRLAGQETQYF. Using reference TRBV9 and TRBJ2-5 for the parts outside the CDR3, the full variable domain is DSGVTQTPKHLITATGQRVTLRCSPRSGDLSVYWYQQSLDQGLQFLIQYYNGEERAKGNILERFSAQQFPDLHSELNLSSLELGDSALYFCASSKRLAGQETQYFGPGTRLLVL.

This clonotype was seen only once. This chain uses TRBV5-1 with TRBJ2-3; TRBD1 or TRBD2 may be the D gene (5 bases each). V lost 0 bases, J lost 2 bases, and 10 bases lay in between. CDR3 length: 15 amino acids. Germline V CDR1 and CDR2: SGHRS, YFSETQ. The CDR3 DNA follows: TGCGCCAGCAGCTTGGGAGGGGTGAACACAGATACGCAGTATTTT. Protein sequence: CASSLGGVNTDTQYF.

This clonotype was detected a few times. V gene TRBV20-1 combines with J gene TRBJ2-1; 9 bases are shared with TRBD2. The CDR3 totals 16 residues. Per the germline V gene, CDR1 is DFQATT and CDR2 is SNEGSKA (reference sequence). The junction had 11 bases not matched to a gene; V was cut back by 6 bases and J by 2 bases. DNA of the CDR3: TGCAGTGCCATCATATTTAGCGGGGGCGCCTACAATGAGCAGTTCTTC. Protein sequence: CSAIIFSGGAYNEQFF.

This clonotype was counted between two and nine times. V usage is TRBV29-1 and J usage is TRBJ2-5; D gene ambiguous. Trimming left V 5 bases short and J 2 bases short, with 3 bases between. Germline V gives CDR1 SQVTM, CDR2 ANQGSEA. CDR3 length: 10 residues. This CDR3 reads CSVRQETQYF. DNA for the CDR3: TGCAGCGTTAGGCAAGAGACCCAGTACTTC.

This rearrangement joins TRBV29-1 to TRBJ1-2; 12 bases line up with TRBD1. Germline assignment: CDR1 SQVTM and CDR2 ANQGSEA. This CDR3 has 14 residues. J gave up 8 bases and V 5 bases, and 9 bases lay outside the gene matches. The chain's CDR3 is CSVSSGTGGQGYTF. CDR3 in DNA: TGCAGCGTTTCCTCCGGGACAGGGGGCCAGGGCTACACCTTC.